The 22 T cell receptor beta chains reported below all come from one sample, sequenced in a study of Ad26.COV2.S vaccination and SARS-CoV-2 variants. Treatment described: roughly 19 received Ad26.COV2.S at low or high dose, single or two shots; roughly 5 received placebo; per-sample allocation not given. Samples analyzed were those drawn on day 63 after the first vaccine or placebo injection. The table came from immunoSEQ multiplex PCR; TCRdb's copy has only in-frame clones and leaves some out. The data show hundreds of thousands of clones, with around 86% seen just once and roughly 3.6% held by the top ten. Source: peripheral blood, taken in a trial of Ad26.COV2.S vaccine versus placebo. All receptors derive from a person between 18 and 60 years old who received the Ad26.COV2.S COVID-19 vaccine or a placebo.

This chain joins TRBV5-4 and TRBJ2-5; D is possibly TRBD2 (7 bases). The CDR3 is 14 residues long. V was shortened by 1 base and J by 5 bases, with 12 bases between the two germline ends. CDR1 SGHNT and CDR2 YYREEE come from the germline V gene (reference sequence). The CDR3 nucleotides are TGTGCCAGCAGCTTGCGGGGGGCCCGGGAGACCCAGTACTTC. This translates into CASSLRGARETQYF.

V gene TRBV9 combines with J gene TRBJ2-7; D is possibly TRBD2 (6 bases). CDR1 is SGDLS and CDR2 is YYNGEE in the germline V gene. The CDR3 consists of 14 residues. Trimming pared 4 bases from V and 4 bases from J, leaving 15 bases between. This chain's CDR3 is CASSPKGLLYEQYF. The CDR3 nucleotides read TGTGCCAGCAGCCCGAAGGGACTCCTTTACGAGCAGTACTTC.

This chain joins TRBV15 and TRBJ2-2, with D tentatively TRBD1 (6 bases). The CDR3 consists of 16 residues. Germline V CDR1 and CDR2: LNHNV, YYDKDF (reference sequence). Trimming cost V 1 base and J 2 bases, with 11 bases left between them. The CDR3 nucleotides read TGTGCCACCAGCAGAGTCGAGACAGGCAACACCGGGGAGCTGTTTTTT. Amino acid sequence: CATSRVETGNTGELFF.

This clone has only a few counts. The chain is built from TRBV7-2 and TRBJ1-1; D is uncertain. Germline V gene data show CDR1 as SGHTA and CDR2 as FQGNSA. V lost 6 bases, J lost 2 bases, and 10 bases lay in between. The length of the CDR3 is 13 residues. The CDR3 region has the DNA TGTGCCAGCAGGGCCCAAGCTAACACTGAAGCTTTCTTT. It specifies CASRAQANTEAFF.

The J gene is TRBJ2-2, the V gene TRBV10-2; D is possibly TRBD1 (5 bases). The length of the CDR3 is 16 residues. Deletions cut 3 bases from V and 1 base from J, with 12 bases between. CDR1 is WSHSY and CDR2 is SAAADI in the germline V gene. The CDR3 sequence: CASSESITGNTGELFF. DNA of the CDR3: TGCGCCAGCAGTGAATCAATCACAGGGAACACCGGGGAGCTGTTTTTT.

This chain connects TRBV9 to TRBJ1-1, with a tentative D call TRBD1 (5 bases). The CDR3 consists of 14 residues. Germline loops: CDR1 SGDLS, CDR2 YYNGEE. Trimming cost V 4 bases and J 0 bases, with 10 bases left between them. In DNA form, the CDR3 reads TGTGCCAGCAGCCTTGGGACGTTGAACACTGAAGCTTTCTTT. It yields the protein CASSLGTLNTEAFF. The full variable domain, its missing parts supplied by reference TRBV9 and TRBJ1-1, is DSGVTQTPKHLITATGQRVTLRCSPRSGDLSVYWYQQSLDQGLQFLIQYYNGEERAKGNILERFSAQQFPDLHSELNLSSLELGDSALYFCASSLGTLNTEAFFGQGTRLTVV.

The rearrangement uses TRBV7-9 and TRBJ1-1; D gene ambiguous. Germline CDR1 SEHNR, CDR2 FQNEAQ (reference sequence). V was trimmed by 7 bases and J by 0 bases, leaving 12 bases between them. The length of the CDR3 is 14 residues. CDR3 DNA sequence: TGTGCCAGCAACCCGACTGCGATGAACACTGAAGCTTTCTTT. Translation gives CASNPTAMNTEAFF.

V is TRBV5-1 and J is TRBJ2-7; D is perhaps TRBD2 (6 bases). Germline CDR1 reads SGHRS; CDR2 reads YFSETQ. This CDR3 comprises 12 residues. The V and J ends lost 4 bases and 6 bases respectively, with 11 bases between them. The CDR3 loop is CASSRLDGEQYF. The CDR3 DNA reads as TGCGCCAGCAGCAGACTAGACGGCGAGCAGTACTTC.

The genes are TRBV21-1 and TRBJ1-2; the D call in the table, TRBD1, was not verified against the DNA. TRBV21-1 is classified as a pseudogene. The CDR3 consists of 13 residues. The CDR3 nucleotides are TGTGCCAGCATCGACAGGGGCCCCTATGGCTACACCTTC. Translated: CASIDRGPYGYTF.

The CDR3 DNA reads TGTGCCAGCAGTTTAGTGGGGTTTACTGAAGCTTTCTTT. Translating gives CASSLVGFTEAFF. The chain carries TRBV12-3 or TRBV12-4 and TRBJ1-1; no clear D. V lost 1 base and J lost 5, with 8 bases in between. The CDR3 covers 13 residues.

This sequence joins TRBV4-1 and TRBJ2-2, with 8 bases matching TRBD1. V was clipped by 3 bases and J by 1 base; unmatched bases: 10. CDR3 length equals 18 residues. Per germline, CDR1 MGHRA and CDR2 YSYEKL. The CDR3 is CASSHLRSGTGNTGELFF. In nucleotides, the CDR3 is TGCGCCAGCAGCCATTTAAGATCCGGGACAGGGAACACCGGGGAGCTGTTTTTT.

This rearrangement joins TRBV3-1 (or the pseudogene TRBV3-2) to TRBJ2-1, with 8 bases matching TRBD2. Trimming at V came to 3 bases and at J to 7 bases, leaving 8 bases not matched to a gene. The CDR3 length is 15 residues. Germline V gene data show CDR1 as LGHDT and CDR2 as YNNKEL (reference sequence). CDR3 nucleotides: TGTGCCAGCAGCCATGGAGCGGGGGTAAAAAATGAGCAGTTCTTC. Protein sequence: CASSHGAGVKNEQFF.

The chain has TRBV29-1 and TRBJ2-1; D gene uncertain. Germline V lookup: CDR1 SQVTM, CDR2 ANQGSEA. This CDR3 has 12 residues. V was cut by 7 bases and J by 0 bases, with 7 bases left in between. The CDR3 bases are TGCAGCGCCTCGTCCTCCTACAATGAGCAGTTCTTC. Translating gives CSASSSYNEQFF.

This chain uses TRBV30 with TRBJ2-7; D is unresolved. This CDR3 is 14 amino acids long. V was clipped by 2 bases and J by 5 bases, with 16 bases between them. CDR1 is GTSNPN and CDR2 is SVGIG in the germline V gene (reference sequence). The CDR3 nucleotides are TGTGCCTGGAGTAGGGCAGTTTCTGTTCACGAGCAGTACTTC. Protein: CAWSRAVSVHEQYF.

V usage is TRBV2 and J usage is TRBJ2-1; 10 nucleotides align to TRBD2. Germline CDR1 and CDR2: SNHLY and FYNNEI. The CDR3 covers 15 residues. J was trimmed by 4 bases and V by 6 bases; bases with no gene match: 6. CDR3 DNA: TGTGCCAGCAGGGGGAGCGGGGGGGATTACAATGAGCAGTTCTTC. It yields the protein CASRGSGGDYNEQFF. The variable domain in full, completed from reference TRBV2 and TRBJ2-1, reads EPEVTQTPSHQVTQMGQEVILRCVPISNHLYFYWYRQILGQKVEFLVSFYNNEISEKSEIFDDQFSVERPDGSNFTLKIRSTKLEDSAMYFCASRGSGGDYNEQFFGPGTRLTVL.

This sequence joins TRBV30 and TRBJ1-5; D possibly corresponds to TRBD1 (5 bases). This CDR3 has 13 amino acids. With 2 bases removed from V and 7 bases from J, the gap between germline ends came to 12 bases. Germline V gene sequence: CDR1 GTSNPN, CDR2 SVGIG (reference sequence). CDR3 protein: CAWSIQELQPQHF. For the CDR3, the DNA is TGTGCCTGGAGTATACAGGAATTGCAGCCCCAGCATTTT.

The chain uses TRBV5-6 and TRBJ2-5; TRBD1 matches 12 bases. The CDR3 has 18 residues. Germline assignment: CDR1 SGHDT and CDR2 YYEEEE. J lost 5 bases, V lost 2 bases, and 13 bases had no gene match. The CDR3 region has the DNA TGTGCCAGCAGCTTCTGGGGGACAGGGGGCGCAAAATGGGAGACCCAGTACTTC. It yields the protein CASSFWGTGGAKWETQYF.

The chain joins TRBV2 to TRBJ2-1; TRBD1 aligns across 9 bases. Germline values: CDR1 SNHLY, CDR2 FYNNEI. The CDR3 extends over 21 amino acids. Losses at the gene ends were 6 bases for V and 7 bases for J; bases not matched to a gene: 28. The CDR3 loop is CASRVPGQGRYPKTRSNEQFF. The CDR3 DNA reads TGTGCCAGCAGGGTCCCGGGACAGGGCCGGTACCCCAAAACAAGAAGTAATGAGCAGTTCTTC.

J is TRBJ1-1 and V is TRBV7-3; a possible D gene is TRBD1 (5 bases). Germline CDR1 is SGHTA and CDR2 is FQGTGA. V lost 0 bases and J lost 6, with 11 bases in between. The CDR3 length is 14 residues. As DNA, the CDR3 is TGTGCCAGCAGCTTAACCCAGGGAAGCGCTGAAGCTTTCTTT. It yields the protein CASSLTQGSAEAFF.

The chain couples TRBV7-8 to TRBJ2-1; 10 bases agree with TRBD2. V shed 5 bases and J 15 bases; nucleotides not matched to a gene: 16. CDR3 length: 15 amino acids. Germline values: CDR1 SGHVS, CDR2 FQNEAQ. DNA for the CDR3: TGTGCCAGCAGCGAGAGCGGTAGCGGGGGGTCTCTCCCGTTCTTC. Encoded protein: CASSESGSGGSLPFF. The entire variable domain, with the rest obtained from reference TRBV7-8 and TRBJ2-1, is as follows: GAGVSQSPRYKVAKRGQDVALRCDPISGHVSLFWYQQALGQGPEFLTYFQNEAQLDKSGLPSDRFFAERPEGSVSTLKIQRTQQEDSAVYLCASSESGSGGSLPFFGPGTRLTVL.

The rearrangement joins TRBV5-4 to TRBJ2-1; D is perhaps TRBD2 (5 bases). This CDR3 is built from 12 residues. Looked up from germline, CDR1 is SGHNT and CDR2 is YYREEE (reference sequence). V was clipped by 4 bases and J by 8 bases, with 10 bases between them. The CDR3 loop reads CASSPMRDEQFF. The CDR3, as DNA: TGTGCCAGCAGCCCTATGAGGGATGAGCAGTTCTTC.

The V and J genes are TRBV4-3 and TRBJ2-5, with a tentative D call TRBD2 (5 bases). Germline V lookup: CDR1 LGHNA, CDR2 YSLEER. The CDR3 sequence is 16 residues long. Trimming pared 2 bases from V and 0 bases from J, leaving 13 bases between. The CDR3 bases are TGCGCCAGCAGCCAATCCGGGCCGGGAAACCAAGAGACCCAGTACTTC. This translates into CASSQSGPGNQETQYF.